Presented here are 11 T cell receptor beta chains from one specimen sequenced in a study of blood T cells in healthy people across ages. Primers used in a second PCR of roughly 7 to 11 cycles were a sample-barcoded 5' primer and a J-beta primer mix. MiXCR, run by TCRdb on the 5' RACE reads, gives a single entry per CDR3 protein. This sample has about 380,000 distinct CDR3 sequences; about 49% occur once, and the top ten carry 45% to 60%. Specimen: blood. The receptors derive from a man aged 60 to 75 in good health.

This clonotype has just a few counts. V usage is TRBV7-9 and J usage is TRBJ2-7, with no clear D. The CDR3 is made up of 15 amino acids. Per germline, CDR1 SEHNR and CDR2 FQNEAQ (reference sequence). Trimming left V 3 bases short and J 0 bases short, with 12 bases between. The CDR3 sequence: CASSFGRPLSYEQYF. In nucleotides, the CDR3 is TGTGCCAGCAGCTTCGGCAGGCCCCTCTCCTACGAGCAGTACTTC.

The chain employs TRBV27 and TRBJ2-5; maybe TRBD1 (5 bases). The DNA matches TRBJ2-7 better at its end, which makes the J call doubtful. This CDR3 is 14 amino acids long. Germline CDR1 MNHEY, CDR2 SMNVEV (reference sequence). The CDR3 DNA reads TGTGCCAGCCGTGCAGGGTCTCAGACCTACGAGCAGTACTTC. Encoded protein: CASRAGSQTYEQYF.

The chain joins TRBV7-8 to TRBJ2-1, with 7 bases that match TRBD2. CDR1 is SGHVS and CDR2 is FQNEAQ in the germline V gene. Trimming cost V 5 bases and J 6 bases; bases outside gene matches: 10. CDR3 size: 15 residues. CDR3: CASSKSGRAVNEQFF. CDR3 DNA sequence: TGTGCCAGCAGCAAAAGTGGGAGGGCGGTCAATGAGCAGTTCTTC.

The chain links TRBV7-3 to TRBJ2-7; D perhaps matches TRBD1 (5 bases). The J call is doubtful: the DNA matches TRBJ2-5 better. Per the germline V gene, CDR1 is SGHTA and CDR2 is FQGTGA. The CDR3 spans 15 residues. The DNA for the CDR3 is TGTGCCAGCAGCTTAAAGGAGTCTCAGGGAGAGACCCAGTACTTC. This sequence encodes CASSLKESQGETQYF.

This clonotype was counted between two and nine times. The V call is TRBV6-4, the J call TRBJ2-4; 10 nucleotides match TRBD2. The J call may be in error: the DNA end matches TRBJ2-5 better. The germline gives CDR1 MRHNA, CDR2 SNTAGT. The CDR3 has 14 residues. This chain's CDR3 is CASSESGGAETQYF. Here the CDR3 DNA reads TGTGCCAGCAGTGAAAGCGGGGGGGCAGAGACCCAGTACTTC.

This rearrangement joins TRBV7-6 to TRBJ1-2, with 7 bases fitting TRBD1. Germline CDR1 is SGHVS and CDR2 is FNYEAQ. This CDR3 spans 16 amino acids. The V and J ends lost 6 bases and 4 bases, in that order; junction bases with no gene match: 14. The DNA for the CDR3 is TGTGCCAGCAGTTCCCGACTGACAGGGAACGGCTATGGCTACACCTTC. It encodes CASSSRLTGNGYGYTF.

The chain combines TRBV20-1 with TRBJ2-1; possibly TRBD1 or TRBD2 for D (5 bases each). CDR3 length equals 16 residues. Germline V CDR1 and CDR2: DFQATT, SNEGSKA (reference sequence). Deletions cut 1 base from V and 4 bases from J, with 17 bases between. CDR3 protein: CSARGRDGARYNEQFF. The CDR3 DNA sequence: TGCAGTGCTAGAGGACGGGATGGGGCGAGGTACAATGAGCAGTTCTTC.

The rearrangement joins TRBV7-2 to TRBJ2-1; 15 bases agree with TRBD2. V lost 4 bases and J lost 8; bases outside the gene matches: 6. The CDR3 is made up of 16 amino acids. The germline gives CDR1 SGHTA, CDR2 FQGNSA. CDR3 sequence (DNA): TGTGCCAGCAGCTCTGGGGGGACTAGCGGGAGGTATGAGCAGTTCTTC. This translates into CASSSGGTSGRYEQFF.

The chain combines TRBV7-3 with TRBJ2-3, with D possibly TRBD2 on 6 matching bases. V was pared by 0 bases and J by 6 bases, with 16 bases between. The germline V gene has CDR1 SGHTA and CDR2 FQGTGA. CDR3 length: 16 amino acids. The CDR3 coding sequence is TGTGCCAGCAGCTTAACGCCGGGAGTAGTGGGGGATACGCAGTATTTT. It is translated as CASSLTPGVVGDTQYF.

This clonotype was found once. The gene calls are TRBV20-1 and TRBJ1-2; TRBD1 matches 11 bases. V was pared by 3 bases and J by 2 bases, with 5 bases of the junction left unmatched. The CDR3 extends over 15 amino acids. The V gene's germline CDR1 is DFQATT and CDR2 SNEGSKA (reference sequence). The CDR3 spells CSASPWDRGNYGYTF. CDR3 DNA: TGCAGTGCTAGCCCCTGGGACAGGGGGAACTATGGCTACACCTTC.

This clonotype was detected only a few times. The chain carries TRBV6-4 and TRBJ2-1, with a weak D call TRBD2 (7 bases). The CDR3 totals 13 residues. V was cut by 4 bases and J by 8 bases, with 12 bases left in between. Germline-derived CDR1 and CDR2 are MRHNA and SNTAGT. For the CDR3, the DNA is TGTGCCAGCAGTGGCGAAGGGGGGGATGAGCAGTTCTTC. Translating gives CASSGEGGDEQFF.